The 16 T cell receptor beta chains given below trace back to one sample, sequenced in a study of T cells in Graves' hyperthyroidism and ophthalmopathy. Regions amplified from RNA transcripts were the TCR beta CDR3 regions. During a first-round RT-PCR of the TCR CDR3, the HTBI primer set was used. TCRdb reanalysed the multiplex PCR reads using MiXCR and keeps one entry per CDR3 protein. The repertoire consists of about 620,000 distinct CDR3 sequences, with roughly 15% occurring once and the leading ten covering 3.5% to 4%. Sequenced input: blood. The receptor set was obtained from a woman aged 25 to 39 with Graves' hyperthyroidism.

This clonotype was counted at least ten times. V and J are TRBV12-3 or TRBV12-4 and TRBJ2-7; D is uncertain. The CDR3 runs 13 residues. Trimming took 5 bases from V and 0 from J, leaving 8 bases between them. The CDR3 DNA reads TGTGCCAGCAGTGCTCTGAGCTCCTACGAGCAGTACTTC. It specifies CASSALSSYEQYF.

This clonotype was recorded many times. J is TRBJ2-2 and V is TRBV11-3; weak D call: TRBD2 (6 bases). The CDR3 totals 15 residues. Germline CDR1 reads SGHNT; CDR2 reads YENEEA. The V end was cut by 2 bases, the J end by 3 bases, with 10 bases between. CDR3 DNA: TGTGCCAGCAGCTTAAAAGGGACTTACACCGGGGAGCTGTTTTTT. Its translation is CASSLKGTYTGELFF.

This clonotype came up many times. The chain recombines TRBV28 with TRBJ2-1; 7 nucleotides match TRBD2. CDR1 is MDHEN, CDR2 SYDVKM, per germline. V lost 8 bases, J lost 6 bases, and 1 base stayed unmatched. CDR3 size: 11 residues. The CDR3 loop reads CASGGVNEQFF. The CDR3 nucleotides are TGTGCCAGCGGGGGGGTCAATGAGCAGTTCTTC.

There are many counts of this clonotype. The genes are TRBV30 and TRBJ1-5; D is unresolved. In germline, CDR1 is GTSNPN, CDR2 SVGIG (reference sequence). CDR3 size: 15 residues. Between the trimmed V and J ends, which lost 3 bases and 4 bases, there was a span of 16 bases. The CDR3 DNA sequence: TGTGCCTGGAGCACGCCCGGACGGACGAATCAGCCCCAGCATTTT. Translated, it gives CAWSTPGRTNQPQHF.

This clonotype was seen many times. The V gene is TRBV7-2, the J gene TRBJ2-2; 10 bases align to TRBD1. The CDR3 has 14 amino acids. Germline CDR1 and CDR2: SGHTA and FQGNSA. V trimming: 7 bases; J trimming: 6 bases; junction bases outside the gene matches: 5. The CDR3 region has the DNA TGTGCCAGCAAACGGGACAGGGGTCCCGGGGAGCTGTTTTTT. It yields the protein CASKRDRGPGELFF.

This clonotype turned up a few times. Here the CDR3 DNA reads TGTGCCACCAGCAAAGGTTGGGGGGATTCCTACAATGAGCAGTTCTTC. Translation: CATSKGWGDSYNEQFF. J is TRBJ2-1 and V is TRBV15, with D tentatively TRBD2 (6 bases). Germline V lookup: CDR1 LNHNV, CDR2 YYDKDF (reference sequence). The CDR3 sequence is 16 residues long. Trimming took off 4 bases at V and 1 base at J, with 14 bases between the two ends.

This clonotype was seen a few times. The chain couples TRBV13 to TRBJ2-5; D remains unclear. Germline values: CDR1 PRHDT, CDR2 FYEKMQ (reference sequence). This CDR3 is 14 amino acids long. V dropped 3 bases and J dropped 4 bases, with 12 bases sitting between them. The CDR3 spells CASSFAIAPETQYF. For the CDR3, the DNA is TGTGCCAGCAGCTTTGCAATCGCACCAGAGACCCAGTACTTC.

This clonotype was recorded many times. V usage is TRBV11-2 and J usage is TRBJ2-3; 8 bases fit TRBD1. This CDR3 region has 16 residues. V shed 1 base, J shed 6 bases, and the junction held 9 bases outside the gene matches. From germline, CDR1 is SGHAT and CDR2 FQNNGV. The CDR3 region is CASSLVGQGGWDTQYF. The DNA of the CDR3 is TGTGCCAGCAGCTTAGTCGGACAGGGAGGTTGGGATACGCAGTATTTT.

Only a few counts were recorded for this clonotype. This sequence joins TRBV29-1 and TRBJ1-1; maybe TRBD1 (5 bases). Germline CDR1 reads SQVTM; CDR2 reads ANQGSEA. V lost 0 bases and J 4 bases, leaving 9 bases between the germline ends. The CDR3 is 13 amino acids. In DNA, the CDR3 is TGCAGCGTTGAAGAGGGACGCTTCACTGAAGCTTTCTTT. It is translated as CSVEEGRFTEAFF.

V gene TRBV29-1 combines with J gene TRBJ1-1; possibly TRBD1 for D (5 bases). The V gene's germline CDR1 is SQVTM and CDR2 ANQGSEA. This CDR3 has 14 residues. With 7 bases removed from V and 0 bases from J, the gap between germline ends came to 15 bases. The CDR3 sequence: CSARNWGMNTEAFF. DNA for the CDR3: TGCAGCGCCCGTAATTGGGGCATGAACACTGAAGCTTTCTTT.

This clonotype came up many times. J is TRBJ1-5 and V is TRBV28; D not resolved. Germline loops: CDR1 MDHEN, CDR2 SYDVKM. The CDR3 is 15 residues long. The V end lost 3 bases, the J end lost 2 bases, and 11 bases lay between the germline ends. Here the CDR3 reads CASSFGARGNQPQHF. For the CDR3, the DNA is TGTGCCAGCAGTTTTGGTGCCCGGGGCAATCAGCCCCAGCATTTT. Supplemented by reference TRBV28 and TRBJ1-5, the full variable domain reads DVKVTQSSRYLVKRTGEKVFLECVQDMDHENMFWYRQDPGLGLRLIYFSYDVKMKEKGDIPEGYSVSREKKERFSLILESASTNQTSMYLCASSFGARGNQPQHFGDGTRLSIL.

This clonotype was detected many times. The chain carries TRBV27 and TRBJ2-7; 8 bases align to TRBD2. The CDR3 runs 16 residues. Germline V lookup: CDR1 MNHEY, CDR2 SMNVEV (reference sequence). V shed 5 bases, J shed 2 bases, and the junction held 11 bases outside the gene matches. This CDR3 reads CASSPMQAGAAYEQYF. DNA for the CDR3: TGTGCCAGCAGTCCGATGCAAGCGGGAGCGGCCTACGAGCAGTACTTC.

There are a few counts of this clonotype. The chain links TRBV9 to TRBJ2-1, with D perhaps TRBD2 (5 bases). CDR1 and CDR2 (germline): SGDLS, YYNGEE. This CDR3 comprises 15 residues. V lost 4 bases and J lost 0, with 11 bases in between. CDR3 sequence (DNA): TGTGCCAGCAGCCCAGCGGATAGCTCCTACAATGAGCAGTTCTTC. The encoded protein is CASSPADSSYNEQFF.

This clonotype has a count of ten or more. The rearrangement uses TRBV2 and TRBJ1-1, with TRBD1 as a possible D gene (6 bases). The CDR3 consists of 12 residues. Germline CDR1 is SNHLY and CDR2 is FYNNEI. Trimming removed 11 bases from V and 4 bases from J, with 14 bases in between. For the CDR3, the DNA is TGTGCCCACCCTTCAGGGGCCACTGAAGCTTTCTTT. Translated, it gives CAHPSGATEAFF. The whole variable domain, filled in from reference TRBV2 and TRBJ1-1, reads EPEVTQTPSHQVTQMGQEVILRCVPISNHLYFYWYRQILGQKVEFLVSFYNNEISEKSEIFDDQFSVERPDGSNFTLKIRSTKLEDSAMYFCAHPSGATEAFFGQGTRLTVV.

The chain uses TRBV5-5 and TRBJ1-2, with 9 nucleotides matching TRBD1. The V gene's germline CDR1 is SGHKS and CDR2 YYEKEE (reference sequence). V trimming: 5 bases; J trimming: 2 bases; junction bases outside the gene matches: 10. The CDR3 has 16 residues. The CDR3 DNA follows: TGTGCCAGCAGTCAACCAACAGGGGGCGAGAACTATGGCTACACCTTC. Protein: CASSQPTGGENYGYTF.

At least ten counts were recorded for this clonotype. The V and J genes are TRBV10-3 and TRBJ1-2; tentatively, D is TRBD1 (5 bases). The germline gives CDR1 ENHRY, CDR2 SYGVKD. The V end lost 7 bases, the J end lost 4 bases, and 10 bases lay between the germline ends. This CDR3 spans 12 amino acids. DNA of the CDR3: TGTGCCATCAACGGGGACGGCTATGGCTACACCTTC. Residues: CAINGDGYGYTF.